This is a list of T cell receptor beta chains from one sample in a study of cytomegalovirus exposure and HLA in healthy donors. Generated by immunoSEQ multiplex PCR, the TCRdb table keeps only in-frame clones and is missing some. The repertoire includes roughly 150,000 clones, roughly 80% of them detected once, and roughly 2.1% sits in the top ten. The specimen was PBMCs. These receptors originate from a man aged 45-60 years in good health and CMV-seropositive. Each CDR3 is given with its conserved first and last residue. A D gene is named only where the DNA matches it firmly. The listing skips clone size in some rows; elsewhere it reads once, few, many or a size class.

>TRBD2|TRBJ2-3|TRBV6-1|.
TGTGCCAGCAGGGGGAGCGGGGGTACAGATACGCAGTATTTT
CASRGSGGTDTQYF
>.|TRBJ2-5|TRBV6-5|.
TGTGCCAGCACTCAACTGGGTGCAGGGCGGGAGACCCAGTACTTC
CASTQLGAGRETQYF
>.|TRBJ2-7|TRBV18|.
TGTGCCAGCTCACCACCGAACAGGCGAAACTCCTACGAGCAGTACTTC
CASSPPNRRNSYEQYF
>.|TRBJ1-5|TRBV18|.
TGTGCCAGCTCACCACCGAACAGGGTTGGCAATCAGCCCCAGCATTTT
CASSPPNRVGNQPQHF
>.|TRBJ1-1|TRBV29-1|once
TGCAGCGTTTCAGGGATGAACACTGAAGCTTTCTTT
CSVSGMNTEAFF
>TRBD1|TRBJ2-6|TRBV5-1|.
TGCGCCAGCAGGAGGGGGCTCTTAGGGGCCAACGTCCTGACTTTC
CASRRGLLGANVLTF
>TRBD1|TRBJ1-3|TRBV29-1|.
TGCAGCGTTCTACACCCGGACAGGGCAACAGGAAACACCATATATTTT
CSVLHPDRATGNTIYF
>.|TRBJ1-2|TRBV28|.
TGTGCCAGCAGTTTATTACCAGGGAACTATGGCTACACCTTC
CASSLLPGNYGYTF
>TRBD1|TRBJ1-5|TRBV6-6|once
TGTGCCAGCACCCCGACAGGGGGCAGCCAGCCCCAGCATTTT
CASTPTGGSQPQHF
>.|TRBJ2-7|TRBV12-2|.
TGTGCAAGTCGCTTAGCGCACAGGGGCGCCCACTCCTACGAGCAGTACTTC
CASRLAHRGAHSYEQYF
>TRBD1|TRBJ2-3|TRBV19|.
TGTGCCAGTAGTCAATCCGGGACAGGGGCAGATACGCAGTATTTT
CASSQSGTGADTQYF
>TRBD1|TRBJ2-2|TRBV7-2|.
TGTGCCAGCAGCTTAACCGTCCCAGGGGGCTGGACCGGGGAGCTGTTTTTT
CASSLTVPGGWTGELFF
>.|TRBJ1-1|TRBV5-6|.
TGTGCCAGCAGCTTGGGGGGGGGAACTGAAGCTTTCTTT
CASSLGGGTEAFF
>.|TRBJ2-3|TRBV2|.
TGTGCCAGCAGTGTGGGGGCTGGGAGAACAGATACGCAGTATTTT
CASSVGAGRTDTQYF
>.|TRBJ1-1|TRBV7-2|.
TGTGCCAGCAGCTTCCGCCCTGCGACATTCCCGAACACTGAAGCTTTCTTT
CASSFRPATFPNTEAFF
>TRBD2|TRBJ2-1|TRBV7-8|.
TGTGCCAGCAGCTCCCGACGGACTAGCGGGGGAATGGGTGAGCAGTTCTTC
CASSSRRTSGGMGEQFF
>.|TRBJ2-7|TRBV4-3|once
TGCGCCAGCAGCCAAGGAGTGGGCGCAAGCTCCTACGAGCAGTACTTC
CASSQGVGASSYEQYF
>TRBD1|TRBJ2-1|TRBV7-6|.
TGTGCCAGCAGCCCCCGGGGACAGGGGGCTTACAATGAGCAGTTCTTC
CASSPRGQGAYNEQFF
>.|TRBJ2-7|TRBV6-6|few
TGTGCCAGCAGCGACTACTTAGGAGGGTACGAGCAGTACTTC
CASSDYLGGYEQYF
>.|TRBJ2-1|TRBV28|.
TGTGCCAGCAGTTTTTCCCTTATAGGAGTCAATGAGCAGTTCTTC
CASSFSLIGVNEQFF
>.|TRBJ1-5|TRBV19|.
TGTGCCAGTAGTATCAGGGGTTTTACCTATAGCAATCAGCCCCAGCATTTT
CASSIRGFTYSNQPQHF
>TRBD2|TRBJ2-5|TRBV9|.
TGTGCCAGCAGCGTTTTCGCGGGGGGGCTAGAGACCCAGTACTTC
CASSVFAGGLETQYF
>.|TRBJ2-7|TRBV9|.
TGTGCCAGCAGCGTAGACCCCTGGCTAGAAAGTGCCTACGAGCAGTACTTC
CASSVDPWLESAYEQYF
>.|TRBJ1-1|TRBV5-1|once
TGCGCCAGCAAGGAGGGTATGAACACTGAAGCTTTCTTT
CASKEGMNTEAFF
>.|TRBJ1-1|TRBV10-3|.
TGTGCCATCAGTGAGACAGGGCCTCCAAACACTGAAGCTTTCTTT
CAISETGPPNTEAFF
>.|TRBJ2-1|TRBV27|.
TGTGCCAGCAGTTCGGTCCGGGGTCTCAATGAGCAGTTCTTC
CASSSVRGLNEQFF
>.|TRBJ1-2|TRBV29-1|once
TGCAGCGTTGCCGGACTGTATGGCTACACCTTC
CSVAGLYGYTF
>.|TRBJ1-2|TRBV28|.
TGTGCCAGCAGTTACTCATCTAACTATGGCTACACCTTC
CASSYSSNYGYTF
>.|TRBJ1-5|TRBV19|.
TGTGCCAGCCGAGTGGTCAGGGCGGTGGGGCCCCAGCATTTT
CASRVVRAVGPQHF
>TRBD1|TRBJ2-6|TRBV27|.
TGTGCCAGCAGTGCCCGGAGGACAGGGCACAACGTCCTGACTTTC
CASSARRTGHNVLTF
>TRBD1|TRBJ2-7|TRBV7-8|.
TGTGCCAGCAGCATGCGCGGACAGGGGTCCTACGAGCAGTACTTC
CASSMRGQGSYEQYF
>.|TRBJ2-7|TRBV28|.
TGTGCCAGCAGTGAACAGGGTGGCCTGTACGAGCAGTACTTC
CASSEQGGLYEQYF
>TRBD1|TRBJ1-1|TRBV10-3|few
TGTGCCATCAGTGAGTCGAGGGACAGGGACGCTTTCTTT
CAISESRDRDAFF
>.|TRBJ2-2|TRBV9|once
TGTGCCAGCAGCGCAACAGGGATTACCGGGGAGCTGTTTTTT
CASSATGITGELFF
>TRBD1|TRBJ2-3|TRBV27|.
TGTGCCAGCAGGGTAAGGGGGCGAAGCACAGATACGCAGTATTTT
CASRVRGRSTDTQYF
>TRBD2|TRBJ2-3|TRBV9|.
TGTGCCAGCAGCGTAGAGGGCGGGGGGGCCCAAGATACGCAGTATTTT
CASSVEGGGAQDTQYF